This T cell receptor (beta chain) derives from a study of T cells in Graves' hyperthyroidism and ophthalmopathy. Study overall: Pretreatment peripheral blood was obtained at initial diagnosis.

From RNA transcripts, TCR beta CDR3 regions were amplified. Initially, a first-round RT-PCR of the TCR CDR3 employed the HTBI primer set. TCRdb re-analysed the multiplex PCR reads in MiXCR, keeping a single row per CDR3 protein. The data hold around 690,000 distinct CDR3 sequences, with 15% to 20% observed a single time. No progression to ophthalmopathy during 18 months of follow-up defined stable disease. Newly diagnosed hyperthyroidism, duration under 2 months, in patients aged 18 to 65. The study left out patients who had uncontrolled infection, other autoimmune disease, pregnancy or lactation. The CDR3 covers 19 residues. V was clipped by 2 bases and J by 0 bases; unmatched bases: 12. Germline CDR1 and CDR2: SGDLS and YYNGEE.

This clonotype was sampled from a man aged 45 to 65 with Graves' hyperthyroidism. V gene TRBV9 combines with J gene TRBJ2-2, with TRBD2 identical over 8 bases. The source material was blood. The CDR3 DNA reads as TGTGCCAGCAGCGTCGACTCCGGGACTAGATTACCGAACACCGGGGAGCTGTTTTTT. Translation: CASSVDSGTRLPNTGELFF.